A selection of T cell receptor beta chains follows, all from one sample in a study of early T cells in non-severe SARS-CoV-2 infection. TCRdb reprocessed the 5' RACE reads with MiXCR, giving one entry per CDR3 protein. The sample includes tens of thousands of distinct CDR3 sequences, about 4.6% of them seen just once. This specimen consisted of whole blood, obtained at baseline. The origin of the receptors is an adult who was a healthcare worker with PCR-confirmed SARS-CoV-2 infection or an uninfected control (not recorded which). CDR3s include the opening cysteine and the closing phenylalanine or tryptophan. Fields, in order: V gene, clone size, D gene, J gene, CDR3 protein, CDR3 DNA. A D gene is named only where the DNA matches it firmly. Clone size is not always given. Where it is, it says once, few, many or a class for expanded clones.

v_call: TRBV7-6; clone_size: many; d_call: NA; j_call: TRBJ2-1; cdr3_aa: CASSPSPITYNEQFF; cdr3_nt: TGTGCCAGCAGCCCGTCCCCGATTACCTACAATGAGCAGTTCTTC
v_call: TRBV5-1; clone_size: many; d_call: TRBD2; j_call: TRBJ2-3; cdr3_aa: CASTTSGSTDTQYF; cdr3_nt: TGCGCCAGCACGACTAGCGGGAGTACAGATACGCAGTATTTT
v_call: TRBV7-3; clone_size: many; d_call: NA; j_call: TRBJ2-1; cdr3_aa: CASSLSSGSYNEQFF; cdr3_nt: TGTGCCAGCAGCTTATCCAGCGGATCCTACAATGAGCAGTTCTTC
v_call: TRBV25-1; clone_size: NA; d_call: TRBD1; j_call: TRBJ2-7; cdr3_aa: CASTGTGGFYEQYF; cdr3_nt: TGTGCCAGCACCGGGACAGGGGGTTTTTACGAGCAGTACTTC
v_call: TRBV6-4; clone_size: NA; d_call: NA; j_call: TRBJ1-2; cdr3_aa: CASSDSYGYTF; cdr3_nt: TGTGCCAGCAGTGACTCGTATGGCTACACCTTC
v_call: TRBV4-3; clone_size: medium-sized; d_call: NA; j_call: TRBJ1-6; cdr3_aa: CASSHDPQTSYNSPLHF; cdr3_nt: TGCGCCAGCAGCCACGATCCTCAGACCTCCTATAATTCACCCCTCCACTTT
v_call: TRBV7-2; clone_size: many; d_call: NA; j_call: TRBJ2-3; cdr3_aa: CASSSTLGASTDTQYF; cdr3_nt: TGTGCCAGCAGCTCGACCTTAGGGGCCAGCACAGATACGCAGTATTTT
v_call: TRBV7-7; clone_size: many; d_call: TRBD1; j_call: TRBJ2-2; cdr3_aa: CASSLTGIPNTGELFF; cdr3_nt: TGTGCCAGCAGCTTGACAGGGATCCCGAACACCGGGGAGCTGTTTTTT
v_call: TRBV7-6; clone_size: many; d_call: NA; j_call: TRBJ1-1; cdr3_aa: CASSLGGQGTEAFF; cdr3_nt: TGTGCCAGCAGCTTAGGGGGGCAGGGCACTGAAGCTTTCTTT
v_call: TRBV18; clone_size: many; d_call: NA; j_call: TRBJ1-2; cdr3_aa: CASSPGEWSYGYTF; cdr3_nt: TGTGCCAGCTCACCAGGAGAGTGGAGCTATGGCTACACCTTC
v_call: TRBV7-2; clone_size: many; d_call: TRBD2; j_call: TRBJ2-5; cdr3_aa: CASSRNSGEETQYF; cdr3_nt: TGTGCCAGCAGCAGAAATAGCGGGGAAGAGACCCAGTACTTC
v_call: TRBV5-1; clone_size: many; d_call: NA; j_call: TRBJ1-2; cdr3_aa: CASSPGSGYTF; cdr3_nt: TGCGCCAGCAGCCCAGGAAGCGGCTACACCTTC
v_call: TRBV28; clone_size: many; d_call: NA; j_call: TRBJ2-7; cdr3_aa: CASSSTVYEQYF; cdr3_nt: TGTGCCAGCAGTTCTACAGTTTACGAGCAGTACTTC
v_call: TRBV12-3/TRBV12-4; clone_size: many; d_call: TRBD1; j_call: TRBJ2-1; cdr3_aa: CASSRTGGSYNEQFF; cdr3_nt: TGTGCCAGCAGTCGGACAGGGGGCTCCTACAATGAGCAGTTCTTC
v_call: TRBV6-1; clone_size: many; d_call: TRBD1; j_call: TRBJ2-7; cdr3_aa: CASISGTGIYEQYF; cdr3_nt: TGTGCCAGCATCTCCGGGACAGGGATTTACGAGCAGTACTTC
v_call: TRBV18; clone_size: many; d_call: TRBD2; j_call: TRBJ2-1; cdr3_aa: CASSPEGLAGKQFF; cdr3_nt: TGTGCCAGCTCACCCGAGGGACTAGCGGGGAAGCAGTTCTTC
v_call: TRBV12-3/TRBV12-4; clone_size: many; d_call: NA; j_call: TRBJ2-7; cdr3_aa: CASRKSQQQYF; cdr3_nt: TGTGCCAGCAGAAAAAGTCAACAGCAGTACTTC
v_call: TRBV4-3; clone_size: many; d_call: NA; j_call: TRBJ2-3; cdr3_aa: CASSQDRGPDTQYF; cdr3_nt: TGCGCCAGCAGCCAAGATCGCGGGCCAGATACGCAGTATTTT
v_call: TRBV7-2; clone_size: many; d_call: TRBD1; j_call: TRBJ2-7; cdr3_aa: CASSLVGQGAQEQYF; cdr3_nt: TGTGCCAGCAGCTTAGTAGGACAGGGGGCGCAGGAGCAGTACTTC
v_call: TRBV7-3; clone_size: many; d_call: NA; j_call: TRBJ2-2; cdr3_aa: CASSKGLLNTGELFF; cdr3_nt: TGTGCCAGCAGCAAGGGGCTGCTGAACACCGGGGAGCTGTTTTTT
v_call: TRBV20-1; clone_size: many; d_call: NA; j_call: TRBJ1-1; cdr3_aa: CSASLQSEAFF; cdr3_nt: TGCAGTGCTAGTTTACAATCTGAAGCTTTCTTT
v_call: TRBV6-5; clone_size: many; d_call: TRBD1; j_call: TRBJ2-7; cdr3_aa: CASRTGASDLEYF; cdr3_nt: TGTGCCAGCAGGACAGGGGCTAGCGACTTAGAGTACTTC
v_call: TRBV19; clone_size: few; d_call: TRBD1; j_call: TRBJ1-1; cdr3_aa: CASSIAPGQGLLF; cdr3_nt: TGTGCCAGTAGTATAGCTCCCGGACAGGGGCTGCTTTTT
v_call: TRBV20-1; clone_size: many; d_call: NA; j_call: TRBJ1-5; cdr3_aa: CSARDRTAINQPQHF; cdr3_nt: TGCAGTGCTAGGGATAGGACAGCGATTAATCAGCCCCAGCATTTT
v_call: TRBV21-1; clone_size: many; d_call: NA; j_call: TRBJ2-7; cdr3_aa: CASSPSNRGGNEQYF; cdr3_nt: TGTGCCAGCAGCCCTTCGAACCGGGGGGGGAACGAGCAGTACTTC
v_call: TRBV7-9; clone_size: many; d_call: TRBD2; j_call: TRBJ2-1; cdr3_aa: CASSLVGRTSGTVYNEQFF; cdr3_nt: TGTGCCAGCAGCTTAGTCGGTCGGACTAGCGGGACGGTTTACAATGAGCAGTTCTTC
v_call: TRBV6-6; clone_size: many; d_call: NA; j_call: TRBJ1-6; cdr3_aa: CASSLGTEHSPLHF; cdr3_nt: TGTGCCAGCAGTTTGGGGACGGAGCATTCACCCCTCCACTTT
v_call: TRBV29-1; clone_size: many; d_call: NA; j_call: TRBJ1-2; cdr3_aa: CSVDSGIGGHYGYTF; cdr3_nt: TGCAGCGTTGACAGCGGAATAGGGGGGCACTATGGCTACACCTTC
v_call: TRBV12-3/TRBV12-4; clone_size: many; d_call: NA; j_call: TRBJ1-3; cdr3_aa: CASGPPGHLSSGNTIYF; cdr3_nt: TGTGCCAGCGGCCCACCGGGACATCTGTCCTCTGGAAACACCATATATTTT
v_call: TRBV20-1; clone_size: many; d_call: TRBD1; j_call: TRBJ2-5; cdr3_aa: CSAPGQGPETQYF; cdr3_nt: TGCAGTGCCCCGGGACAGGGGCCAGAGACCCAGTACTTC
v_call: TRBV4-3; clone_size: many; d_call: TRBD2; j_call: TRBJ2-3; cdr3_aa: CASSQLPSGGARDTQYF; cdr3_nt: TGCGCCAGCAGCCAACTCCCTTCGGGGGGGGCACGGGATACGCAGTATTTT
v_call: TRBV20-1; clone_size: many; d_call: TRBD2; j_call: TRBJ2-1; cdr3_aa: CSARLAGNNEQFF; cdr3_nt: TGCAGTGCTAGACTAGCGGGAAACAATGAGCAGTTCTTC
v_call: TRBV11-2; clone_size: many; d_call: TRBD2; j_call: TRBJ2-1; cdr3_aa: CASSLGLAVTYNEQFF; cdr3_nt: TGTGCCAGCAGCTTAGGGCTAGCGGTTACCTACAATGAGCAGTTCTTC
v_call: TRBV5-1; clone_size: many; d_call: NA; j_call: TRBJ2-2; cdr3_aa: CASSLAGILNTGELFF; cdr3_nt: TGCGCCAGCAGCTTGGCCGGGATCTTAAACACCGGGGAGCTGTTTTTT
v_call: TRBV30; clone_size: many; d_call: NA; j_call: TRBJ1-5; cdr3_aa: CAWSHPPPGSQPQHF; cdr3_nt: TGTGCCTGGAGTCATCCTCCGCCCGGGAGTCAGCCCCAGCATTTT